The T cell receptor (beta chain) described here comes from a study of vaccination and CD4 T cells after COVID-19. About the study: Post-vaccine specimens were obtained a median roughly 74 days after dose two (range 14 to 241).

Trimming stripped 6 bases from V and 4 bases from J, with 24 bases between. This CDR3 region has 17 residues. Relative to its sample, this clonotype is medium-sized. What it recognizes is unknown. Study results and limitations: Apart from involving relatively few convalescent patients, the work omitted early post-infection timepoints.

Sequence data for DNA of cultured CD4+ T cells were generated by the Oncomine TCR Beta short-read assay. Genomic DNA was taken out of cultured CD4+ T cells by extraction. TCRdb re-called the PCR reads through MiXCR, storing one row per CDR3 protein. In the table there are 9,000 to 10,000 distinct CDR3 sequences, more than 45% of which are singletons. Treatment reported: approximately 10-day PBMC culture with coronavirus spike peptide pools or control peptides (ViraFEST assay). Positive PCR dates covered March to December 2020, before US Alpha, Beta and Delta variants. The receptor's source is a human donor who had recovered from COVID-19. The sequenced material came from CD4+ T cells from blood, cultured in vitro. V is TRBV12-3 or TRBV12-4 and J is TRBJ1-2; D uncertain. The CDR3 DNA reads as TGTGCCAGCAGCTTGGACGGGTTGTGGTTGTCGGGCTATGGCTACACCTTC. This translates into CASSLDGLWLSGYGYTF.